Below are 19 T cell receptor beta chains sequenced from a single sample in a study of T cell repertoires in cytomegalovirus infection. Their specific antigens are unknown. TCRdb re-called the reads with MiXCR, one entry per CDR3 protein. The sample yields about 830,000 distinct CDR3 sequences, approximately 32% seen once. The source material was cultured CD8+ T cells from PBMCs, sampled from culture after CMV antigen stimulation. All receptors come from a human donor in good health (CMV status not recorded). Some clones in this sample may be carry-over from other donors' samples.

This rearrangement joins TRBV7-9 to TRBJ1-2, with TRBD1 matching 11 bases. CDR1 is SEHNR and CDR2 is FQNEAQ in the germline V gene (reference sequence). CDR3 size: 15 residues. The V segment lost 5 bases and the J segment 6 bases; nucleotides outside the gene matches: 8. The CDR3 coding sequence is TGTGCCAGCAGCAACCGGGACAGGGGGTTCGATGGCTACACCTTC. This codes for CASSNRDRGFDGYTF.

This clonotype was counted at least ten times. The chain uses TRBV9 and TRBJ2-2; 9 bases line up with TRBD2. Germline V gene sequence: CDR1 SGDLS, CDR2 YYNGEE. V shed 0 bases and J 6 bases; nucleotides not matched to a gene: 3. The CDR3 loop spans 15 amino acids. CDR3 DNA sequence: TGTGCCAGCAGCGTAGCAGTAGCGGGGGCCGGGGAGCTGTTTTTT. Its protein is CASSVAVAGAGELFF.

The chain couples TRBV23-1 to TRBJ2-1; perhaps TRBD1 as D (6 bases). TRBV23-1 is assigned to the ORF class and has an uncertain function. There are 13 residues in the CDR3. Trimming pared 9 bases from V and 3 bases from J, leaving 12 bases between. CDR3 DNA sequence: TGCGCCAGAGGGGACAAGATCTACAATGAGCAGTTCTTC. The encoded protein is CARGDKIYNEQFF.

To note about this clonotype: Since a much larger clone is just one base distant, this may be a read error. The genes are TRBV6-5 and TRBJ2-1; the match to TRBD2 covers 8 bases. The CDR3 runs to 16 residues. J lost 5 bases, V lost 0 bases, and 6 bases had no gene match. Germline-derived CDR1 and CDR2 are MNHEY and SVGAGI. CDR3 coding DNA: TGTGCCAGCAGTTACTCGCAAACGGGGGGGCACAATGAGCAGTTCTTC. Its translation is CASSYSQTGGHNEQFF.

J is TRBJ1-1 and V is TRBV5-6, with D perhaps matching TRBD1 (5 bases). The CDR3 runs to 13 residues. Trimming took 4 bases from V and 8 from J, leaving 15 bases between them. Per the germline V gene, CDR1 is SGHDT and CDR2 is YYEEEE. CDR3 nucleotides: TGTGCCAGCAGCGGCGGGACTCAACTCGAAGCTTTCTTT. Translated: CASSGGTQLEAFF.

The rearrangement joins TRBV12-3 or TRBV12-4 to TRBJ1-5, with D unresolved. Trimming left V 1 base short and J 6 bases short, with 10 bases between. The CDR3 covers 14 residues. The CDR3 region is CASSLGPGVQPQHF. CDR3 DNA: TGTGCCAGCAGTTTAGGGCCTGGGGTTCAGCCCCAGCATTTT.

This clonotype has a handful of counts. Here the CDR3 reads CASSPVGGAHGYTF. DNA of the CDR3: TGTGCCAGCAGCCCTGTAGGGGGGGCCCATGGCTACACCTTC. This sequence joins TRBV7-2 and TRBJ1-2, with D perhaps TRBD1 (6 bases). The V end lost 5 bases, the J end lost 6 bases, and 16 bases lay between the germline ends. Germline V gene sequence: CDR1 SGHTA, CDR2 FQGNSA. CDR3 length: 14 amino acids.

The chain links TRBV9 to TRBJ2-2; TRBD2 might be the D (5 bases). V lost 2 bases and J lost 6, with 11 bases in between. The germline CDR1 and CDR2 sequences are SGDLS and YYNGEE. This CDR3 contains 14 residues. The CDR3 protein is CASSVRGLPGELFF. The CDR3 nucleotides are TGTGCCAGCAGCGTTCGGGGTTTGCCCGGGGAGCTGTTTTTT.

This chain joins TRBV4-1 and TRBJ2-7; D is undetermined. This CDR3 region has 13 residues. Germline V CDR1 and CDR2: MGHRA, YSYEKL. Trimming removed 0 bases at V and 3 bases at J, with 6 bases between. The CDR3 region is CASSQEGVYEQYF. The DNA for the CDR3 is TGCGCCAGCAGCCAAGAAGGAGTCTACGAGCAGTACTTC.

A single count supports this clonotype. J is TRBJ1-4 and V is TRBV12-3 or TRBV12-4; 9 bases are a match to TRBD1. The CDR3 loop spans 14 amino acids. The junction had 5 bases not matched to a gene; V was cut back by 5 bases and J by 7 bases. CDR3 amino acids: CASSQQGAGEKLFF. The CDR3 DNA reads as TGTGCCAGCAGTCAACAGGGGGCGGGTGAAAAACTGTTTTTT.

Ten or more counts support this clonotype. The chain couples TRBV7-2 to TRBJ2-3; 7 positions agree with TRBD1. CDR3 length: 16 amino acids. Germline V CDR1 and CDR2: SGHTA, FQGNSA. J was trimmed by 5 bases and V by 5 bases; bases with no gene match: 13. CDR3 coding DNA: TGTGCCAGCAGCAAACCTCCCGGGACAGACGGAGATACGCAGTATTTT. Protein product: CASSKPPGTDGDTQYF.

CDR3 bases: TGCAGCGTTGAATTCAGGGGCTCCGGGGAGCTGTTTTTT. This sequence encodes CSVEFRGSGELFF. V is TRBV29-1 and J is TRBJ2-2; the D gene is possibly TRBD1 (6 bases). Trimming shortened V by 2 bases and J by 6 bases, and 10 bases separated the two germline ends. The V gene's germline CDR1 is SQVTM and CDR2 ANQGSEA. The CDR3 has 13 amino acids.

The table lists this clonotype with many counts. The rearrangement uses TRBV7-6 and TRBJ1-1; TRBD1 might be the D (5 bases). The germline CDR1 and CDR2 sequences are SGHVS and FNYEAQ. V lost 3 bases and J 3 bases, leaving 11 bases between the germline ends. The CDR3 is made up of 14 amino acids. In DNA, the CDR3 is TGTGCCAGCAGCTTGGCCTGGGGGGACACTGAAGCTTTCTTT. This sequence encodes CASSLAWGDTEAFF.

This chain links TRBV27 with TRBJ2-7; possibly TRBD2 for D (6 bases). V was cut by 3 bases and J by 2 bases, with 14 bases left in between. CDR1 is MNHEY and CDR2 is SMNVEV in the germline V gene (reference sequence). This CDR3 has 15 amino acids. CDR3 nucleotide sequence: TGTGCCAGCAGTTTTTTCCCCGGGACTGCCTACGAGCAGTACTTC. Translated, it gives CASSFFPGTAYEQYF.

This clonotype has a count of ten or more. The chain recombines TRBV7-6 with TRBJ2-3; no clear D gene. The CDR3 has 13 residues. CDR1 SGHVS and CDR2 FNYEAQ come from the germline V gene. With 1 base removed from V and 4 bases from J, the gap between germline ends came to 6 bases. CDR3 DNA: TGTGCCAGCAGCTTAGTAGCACCAGATACGCAGTATTTT. Translating it yields CASSLVAPDTQYF.

This clonotype turned up a few times. The chain joins TRBV5-1 to TRBJ1-1; no definite D call. Between the trimmed V and J ends, which lost 0 bases and 3 bases, there was a span of 15 bases. The CDR3 has 16 residues. From germline, CDR1 is SGHRS and CDR2 YFSETQ. CDR3 in DNA: TGCGCCAGCAGCTTGGGTTACGGGAATGGGGACACTGAAGCTTTCTTT. Its translation: CASSLGYGNGDTEAFF.

This chain links TRBV7-9 with TRBJ2-7, with D possibly matching TRBD2 (7 bases). The CDR3 runs 16 residues. Looked up from germline, CDR1 is SEHNR and CDR2 is FQNEAQ (reference sequence). V shed 6 bases and J shed 0 bases, with 18 bases lying between them. In DNA form, the CDR3 reads TGTGCCAGCAGTAGTGGGAGCGGGGACAACTCCTACGAGCAGTACGTC. Translation gives CASSSGSGDNSYEQYV.

This clonotype has a handful of counts. V is TRBV28 and J is TRBJ1-2; D call uncertain. The CDR3 extends over 11 amino acids. Per germline, CDR1 MDHEN and CDR2 SYDVKM. Trimming cost V 7 bases and J 5 bases, with 8 bases left between them. The CDR3 nucleotides read TGTGCCAGCACCCAAAATTATGGCTACACCTTC. It translates to CASTQNYGYTF.

The chain links TRBV6-6 to TRBJ2-3; 12 bases fit TRBD2. Per germline, CDR1 MNHNY and CDR2 SVGAGI (reference sequence). This CDR3 region has 17 residues. Trimming at V came to 8 bases and at J to 4 bases, leaving 13 bases not matched to a gene. DNA for the CDR3: TGTGCCAGCTTCGTTGGTGGACTAGCGGGGTGGGCAGATACGCAGTATTTT. It codes for CASFVGGLAGWADTQYF.